Below, one T cell receptor beta chain is given with its context. The entry originates in a study of T cell responses to AZD1222 COVID-19 vaccine. Produced via immunoSEQ multiplex PCR; TCRdb's table is partial and in-frame only. This sample has about 100,000 clones, with 70% to 90% found just once. The sample here was peripheral blood, taken on day 0 of AZD1222 vaccination. The TCR comes from an adult in good health.

The CDR3: CASSTMGLARFNEQFF. The CDR3 DNA is TGTGCCAGTAGTACAATGGGACTAGCAAGGTTTAATGAGCAGTTCTTC. The rearrangement joins TRBV19 to TRBJ2-1; 9 bases match TRBD2. CDR3 length: 16 amino acids. Per the germline V gene, CDR1 is LNHDA and CDR2 is SQIVND (reference sequence). Trimming at V came to 4 bases and at J to 7 bases, leaving 11 bases not matched to a gene.